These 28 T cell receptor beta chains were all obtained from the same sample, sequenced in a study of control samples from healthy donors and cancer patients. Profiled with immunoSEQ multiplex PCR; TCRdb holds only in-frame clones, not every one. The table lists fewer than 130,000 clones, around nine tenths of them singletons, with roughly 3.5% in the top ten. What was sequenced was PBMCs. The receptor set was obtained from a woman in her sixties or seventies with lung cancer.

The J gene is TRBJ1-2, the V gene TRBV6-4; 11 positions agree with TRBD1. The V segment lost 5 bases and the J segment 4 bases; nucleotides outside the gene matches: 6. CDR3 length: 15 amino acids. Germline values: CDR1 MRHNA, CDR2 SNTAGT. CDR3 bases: TGTGCCAGCAGTTCCGGGACAGGGGGAATCTATGGCTACACCTTC. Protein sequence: CASSSGTGGIYGYTF.

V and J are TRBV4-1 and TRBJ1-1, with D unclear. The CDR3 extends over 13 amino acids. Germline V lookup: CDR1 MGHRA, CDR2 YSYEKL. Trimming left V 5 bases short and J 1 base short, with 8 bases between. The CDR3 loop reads CASSTDENTEAFF. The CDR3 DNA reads TGCGCCAGCAGCACTGACGAGAACACTGAAGCTTTCTTT.

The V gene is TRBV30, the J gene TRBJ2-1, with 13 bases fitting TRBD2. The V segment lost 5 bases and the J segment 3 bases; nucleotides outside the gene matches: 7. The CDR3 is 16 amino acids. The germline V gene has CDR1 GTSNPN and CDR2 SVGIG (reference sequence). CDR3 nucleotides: TGTGCCTGGCAAACGGGGACTAGCGGGATCTACAATGAGCAGTTCTTC. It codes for CAWQTGTSGIYNEQFF.

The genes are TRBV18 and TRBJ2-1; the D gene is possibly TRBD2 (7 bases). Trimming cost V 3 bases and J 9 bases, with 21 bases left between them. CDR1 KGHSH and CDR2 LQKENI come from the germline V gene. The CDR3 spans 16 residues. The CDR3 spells CASSPPLRGGEGEQFF. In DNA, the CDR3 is TGTGCCAGCTCACCTCCCCTAAGAGGGGGGGAGGGTGAGCAGTTCTTC. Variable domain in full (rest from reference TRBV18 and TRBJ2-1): NAGVMQNPRHLVRRRGQEARLRCSPMKGHSHVYWYRQLPEEGLKFMVYLQKENIIDESGMPKERFSAEFPKEGPSILRIQQVVRGDSAAYFCASSPPLRGGEGEQFFGPGTRLTVL.

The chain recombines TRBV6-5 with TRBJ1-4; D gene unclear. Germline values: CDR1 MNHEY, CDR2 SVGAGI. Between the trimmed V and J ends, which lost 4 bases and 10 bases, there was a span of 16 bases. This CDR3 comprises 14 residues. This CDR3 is CASSFAPSKGKLFF. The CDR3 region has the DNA TGTGCCAGCAGTTTCGCACCCTCGAAAGGAAAACTGTTTTTT.

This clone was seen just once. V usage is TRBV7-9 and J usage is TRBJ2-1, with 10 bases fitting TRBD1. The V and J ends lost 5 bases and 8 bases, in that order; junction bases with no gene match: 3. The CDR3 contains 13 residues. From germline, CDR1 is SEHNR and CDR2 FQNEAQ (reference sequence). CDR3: CASSEGQGYEQFF. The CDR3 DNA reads TGTGCCAGCAGCGAGGGACAGGGGTATGAGCAGTTCTTC. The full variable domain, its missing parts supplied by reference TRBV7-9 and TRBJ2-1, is DTGVSQNPRHKITKRGQNVTFRCDPISEHNRLYWYRQTLGQGPEFLTYFQNEAQLEKSRLLSDRFSAERPKGSFSTLEIQRTEQGDSAMYLCASSEGQGYEQFFGPGTRLTVL.

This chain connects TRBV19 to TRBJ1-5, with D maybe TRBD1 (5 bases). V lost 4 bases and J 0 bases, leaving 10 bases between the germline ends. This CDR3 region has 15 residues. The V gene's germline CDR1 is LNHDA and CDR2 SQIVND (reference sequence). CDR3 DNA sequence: TGTGCCAGTAGTACCACAGGAGTTAGCAATCAGCCCCAGCATTTT. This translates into CASSTTGVSNQPQHF.

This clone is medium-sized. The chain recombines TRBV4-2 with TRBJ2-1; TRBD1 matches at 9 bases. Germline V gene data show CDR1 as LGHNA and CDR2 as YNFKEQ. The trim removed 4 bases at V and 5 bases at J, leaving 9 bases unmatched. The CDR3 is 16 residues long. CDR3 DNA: TGTGCCAGCAGCCCGACCCGGGACAGGGTGAACAATGAGCAGTTCTTC. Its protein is CASSPTRDRVNNEQFF.

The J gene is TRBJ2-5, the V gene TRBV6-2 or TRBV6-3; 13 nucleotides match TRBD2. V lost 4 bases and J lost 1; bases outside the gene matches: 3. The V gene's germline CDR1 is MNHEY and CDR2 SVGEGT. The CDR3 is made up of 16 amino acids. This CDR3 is CASSLTSGGTQETQYF. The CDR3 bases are TGTGCCAGCAGTTTGACTAGCGGGGGGACCCAAGAGACCCAGTACTTC.

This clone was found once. The CDR3 region has the DNA TGTGCCAGCAGTCCCGAGGGGGGCAACTTCTATGGCTACACCTTC. It specifies CASSPEGGNFYGYTF. The chain joins TRBV6-5 to TRBJ1-2, with D possibly being TRBD1 (6 bases). V dropped 5 bases and J dropped 4 bases, with 17 bases sitting between them. CDR1 is MNHEY and CDR2 is SVGAGI in the germline V gene. CDR3 length: 15 residues.

The CDR3 protein is CASTTGVGTEAFF. The CDR3 DNA sequence: TGCGCCAGCACAACCGGGGTCGGCACTGAAGCTTTCTTT. This sequence joins TRBV5-1 and TRBJ1-1; no firm D call. From germline, CDR1 is SGHRS and CDR2 YFSETQ. CDR3 length equals 13 residues. V dropped 6 bases and J dropped 4 bases, with 13 bases sitting between them.

In DNA form, the CDR3 reads TGTGCCAGCAGGCCTTTTACTAGCGCCGGTGGGAGAGATACGCAGTATTTT. It yields the protein CASRPFTSAGGRDTQYF. The gene calls are TRBV7-9 and TRBJ2-3; 7 nucleotides agree with TRBD2. Looked up from germline, CDR1 is SEHNR and CDR2 is FQNEAQ (reference sequence). V lost 6 bases to trimming and J lost 5 bases; unmatched junction nucleotides: 17. The CDR3 has 17 residues.

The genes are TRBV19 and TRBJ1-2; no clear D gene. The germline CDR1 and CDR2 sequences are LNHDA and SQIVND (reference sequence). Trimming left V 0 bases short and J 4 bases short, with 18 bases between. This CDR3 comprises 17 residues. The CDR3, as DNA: TGTGCCAGTAGTATAGATACCCCCCTGGTCGGCGGCTATGGCTACACCTTC. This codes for CASSIDTPLVGGYGYTF.

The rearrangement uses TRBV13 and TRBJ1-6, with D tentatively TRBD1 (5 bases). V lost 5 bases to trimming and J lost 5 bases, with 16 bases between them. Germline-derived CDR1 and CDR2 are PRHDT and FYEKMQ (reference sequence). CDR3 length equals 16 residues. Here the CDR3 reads CASSHLGGGNNSPLHF. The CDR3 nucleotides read TGTGCCAGCAGCCACTTGGGGGGGGGAAATAATTCACCCCTCCACTTT. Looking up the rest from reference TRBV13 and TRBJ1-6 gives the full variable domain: AAGVIQSPRHLIKEKRETATLKCYPIPRHDTVYWYQQGPGQDPQFLISFYEKMQSDKGSIPDRFSAQQFSDYHSELNMSSLELGDSALYFCASSHLGGGNNSPLHFGNGTRLTVT.

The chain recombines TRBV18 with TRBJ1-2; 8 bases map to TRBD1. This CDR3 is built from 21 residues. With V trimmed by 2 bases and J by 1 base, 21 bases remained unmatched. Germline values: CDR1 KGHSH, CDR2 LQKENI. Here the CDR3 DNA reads TGTGCCAGCTCACCAATTCAGCCGCCAGGGGGCGTAAAGGCCGATAACTATGGCTACACCTTC. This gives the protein CASSPIQPPGGVKADNYGYTF. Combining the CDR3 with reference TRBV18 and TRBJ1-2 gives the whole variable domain NAGVMQNPRHLVRRRGQEARLRCSPMKGHSHVYWYRQLPEEGLKFMVYLQKENIIDESGMPKERFSAEFPKEGPSILRIQQVVRGDSAAYFCASSPIQPPGGVKADNYGYTFGSGTRLTVV.

The CDR3, as DNA: TGCGCCAGCAGCTTGGCCGTGGGAGTCAAGGGAAACACCATATATTTT. Protein product: CASSLAVGVKGNTIYF. This sequence joins TRBV5-1 and TRBJ1-3, with no clear D. Germline V gene lookup returns CDR1 SGHRS and CDR2 YFSETQ. Between the trimmed V and J ends, which lost 0 bases and 4 bases, there was a span of 14 bases. The CDR3 spans 16 residues.

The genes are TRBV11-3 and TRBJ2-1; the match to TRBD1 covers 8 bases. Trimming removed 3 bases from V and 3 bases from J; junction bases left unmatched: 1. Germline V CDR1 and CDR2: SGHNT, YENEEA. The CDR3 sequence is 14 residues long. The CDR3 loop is CASSLTGVYNEQFF. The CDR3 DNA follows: TGTGCCAGCAGCTTGACAGGGGTCTACAATGAGCAGTTCTTC.

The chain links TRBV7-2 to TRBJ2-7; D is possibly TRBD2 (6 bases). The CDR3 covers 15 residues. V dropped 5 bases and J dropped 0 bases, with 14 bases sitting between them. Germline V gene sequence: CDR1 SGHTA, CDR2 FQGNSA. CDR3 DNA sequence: TGTGCCAGCAGCCCCATGGCGGGGAACTCCTACGAGCAGTACTTC. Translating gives CASSPMAGNSYEQYF. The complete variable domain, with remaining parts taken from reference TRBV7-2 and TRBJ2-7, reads GAGVSQSPSNKVTEKGKDVELRCDPISGHTALYWYRQSLGQGLEFLIYFQGNSAPDKSGLPSDRFSAERTGGSVSTLTIQRTQQEDSAVYLCASSPMAGNSYEQYFGPGTRLTVT.

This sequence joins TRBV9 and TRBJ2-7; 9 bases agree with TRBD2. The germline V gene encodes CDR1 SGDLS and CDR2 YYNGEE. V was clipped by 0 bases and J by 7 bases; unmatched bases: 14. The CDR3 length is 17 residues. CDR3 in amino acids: CASSVGPSSGRTSEQYF. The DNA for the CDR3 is TGTGCCAGCAGCGTAGGCCCCTCGAGCGGGAGGACTAGTGAGCAGTACTTC.

The CDR3 DNA sequence: TGCGCCAGGGTGTGGGTCTCCTACAATGAGCAGTTCTTC. Encoded protein: CARVWVSYNEQFF. The rearrangement joins TRBV10-1 to TRBJ2-1, with D uncertain. The length of the CDR3 is 13 residues. The V gene lost 9 bases and the J gene lost 0 bases, with 9 bases spanning the gap. Germline assignment: CDR1 WNHNN and CDR2 SYGVQD (reference sequence).

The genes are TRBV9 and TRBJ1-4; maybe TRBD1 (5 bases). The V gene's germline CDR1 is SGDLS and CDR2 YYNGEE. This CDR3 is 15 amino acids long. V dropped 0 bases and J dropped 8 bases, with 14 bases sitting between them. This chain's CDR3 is CASSVEGTKGEKLFF. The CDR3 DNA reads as TGTGCCAGCAGCGTAGAAGGGACCAAAGGAGAAAAACTGTTTTTT.

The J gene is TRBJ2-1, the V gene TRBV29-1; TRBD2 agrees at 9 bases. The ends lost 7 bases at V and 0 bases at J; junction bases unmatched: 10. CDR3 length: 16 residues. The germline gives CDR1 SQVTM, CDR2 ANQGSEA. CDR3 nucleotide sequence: TGCAGCGCATGCACCAGCGGGGGGAGCTCCTACAATGAGCAGTTCTTC. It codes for CSACTSGGSSYNEQFF.

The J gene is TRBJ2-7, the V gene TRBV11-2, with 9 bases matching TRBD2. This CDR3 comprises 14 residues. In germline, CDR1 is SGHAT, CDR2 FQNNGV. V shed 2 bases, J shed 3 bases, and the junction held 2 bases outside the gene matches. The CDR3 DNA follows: TGTGCCAGCAGCTTAAGCGGGGGGCGCTACGAGCAGTACTTC. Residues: CASSLSGGRYEQYF.

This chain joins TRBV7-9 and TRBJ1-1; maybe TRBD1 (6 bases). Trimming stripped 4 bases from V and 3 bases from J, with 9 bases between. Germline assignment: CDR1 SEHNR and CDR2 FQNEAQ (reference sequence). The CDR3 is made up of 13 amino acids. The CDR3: CASSYRQDTEAFF. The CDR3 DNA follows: TGTGCCAGCAGCTACCGACAGGACACTGAAGCTTTCTTT.

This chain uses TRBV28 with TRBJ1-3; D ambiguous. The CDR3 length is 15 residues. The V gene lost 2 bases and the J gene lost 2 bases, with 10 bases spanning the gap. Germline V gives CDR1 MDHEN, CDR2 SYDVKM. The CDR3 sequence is CASSLGLEAGNTIYF. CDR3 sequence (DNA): TGTGCCAGCAGTTTAGGGTTGGAGGCTGGAAACACCATATATTTT. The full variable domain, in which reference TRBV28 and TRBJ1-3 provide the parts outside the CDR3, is DVKVTQSSRYLVKRTGEKVFLECVQDMDHENMFWYRQDPGLGLRLIYFSYDVKMKEKGDIPEGYSVSREKKERFSLILESASTNQTSMYLCASSLGLEAGNTIYFGEGSWLTVV.

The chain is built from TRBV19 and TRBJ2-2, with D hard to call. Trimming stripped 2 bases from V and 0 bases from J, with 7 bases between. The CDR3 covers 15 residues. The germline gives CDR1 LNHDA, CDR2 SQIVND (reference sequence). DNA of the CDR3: TGTGCCAGTAGTATAATTCAGACGAACACCGGGGAGCTGTTTTTT. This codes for CASSIIQTNTGELFF. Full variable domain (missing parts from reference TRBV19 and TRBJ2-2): DGGITQSPKYLFRKEGQNVTLSCEQNLNHDAMYWYRQDPGQGLRLIYYSQIVNDFQKGDIAEGYSVSREKKESFPLTVTSAQKNPTAFYLCASSIIQTNTGELFFGEGSRLTVL.

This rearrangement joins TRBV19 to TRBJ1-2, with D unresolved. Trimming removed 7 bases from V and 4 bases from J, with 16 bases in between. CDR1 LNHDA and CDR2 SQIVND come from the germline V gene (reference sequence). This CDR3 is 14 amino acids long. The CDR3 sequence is CASIPDGNTYGYTF. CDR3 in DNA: TGTGCCAGTATTCCGGACGGGAACACCTATGGCTACACCTTC.

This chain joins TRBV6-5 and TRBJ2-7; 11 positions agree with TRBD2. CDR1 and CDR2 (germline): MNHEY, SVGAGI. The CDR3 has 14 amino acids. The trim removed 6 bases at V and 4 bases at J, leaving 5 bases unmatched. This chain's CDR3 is CASRGLAGFYEQYF. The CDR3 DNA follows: TGTGCCAGCAGAGGACTAGCGGGTTTTTACGAGCAGTACTTC.